The source of this TCR beta chain is a study of OX40 agonist ivuxolimab in advanced cancers. Study-wide background: Patients got intravenous ivuxolimab at 0.01 to 10 mg/kg every 2 weeks. Findings and limits, study-wide: Some nonresponders likewise displayed low normalized T-cell clonal expansion.

Repertoires were generated with immunoSEQ multiplex PCR, while TCRdb's copy carries only in-frame clones and drops some. This sample has 77,000 or so clones, with around 83% found just once. About this clone itself: Its matching antigen is unknown.

CDR1 is SGHTA and CDR2 is FQGNSA in the germline V gene. The CDR3 totals 15 residues. V gave up 5 bases and J gave up 0 bases, with 8 bases separating them. The chain has TRBV7-2 and TRBJ1-6; no clear D. The sample was CD4+ or CD8+ T cells sorted from blood, taken in a trial of the OX40 agonist ivuxolimab. The receptor comes from an adult with an advanced solid tumor such as melanoma, head and neck, liver or kidney cancer. CDR3 region: CASSRTFSYNSPLHF. The CDR3 DNA follows: TGTGCCAGCAGCCGAACCTTCTCCTATAATTCACCCCTCCACTTT.